This T cell receptor (beta chain) was sequenced for a study of CD4 T cells in relation to SARS-CoV-2 and coronaviruses. Study context: The restricting HLA molecule for shared crossreactive spike epitopes was mapped.

Using immunoSEQ multiplex PCR, the repertoire was profiled, and TCRdb retains in-frame clones only, with some absent. The sample lists roughly 71,000 clones, approximately 87% occurring once. Per germline, CDR1 LGHDT and CDR2 YNNKEL (reference sequence). V lost 4 bases, J lost 5 bases, and 14 bases lay in between. The CDR3 is 15 residues long. CD4+ T cells from unexposed donors were obtained before the COVID-19 pandemic (2011-2018). The receptor's source is a human donor in good health. The chain carries TRBV3-1 (or the pseudogene TRBV3-2) and TRBJ2-2; D is perhaps TRBD1 or TRBD2 (6 bases each). Sequenced material: memory CD4+ T cells from PBMCs. This CDR3 is CASSLEGGWTGELFF. In DNA, the CDR3 is TGTGCCAGCAGCCTCGAAGGGGGGTGGACCGGGGAGCTGTTTTTT.